A selection of T cell receptor beta chains follows, all from one sample in a study of vaccination and CD4 T cells after COVID-19. TCRdb re-called the PCR reads through MiXCR, storing one row per CDR3 protein. The sample lists more than 20,000 distinct CDR3 sequences, roughly 40% occurring once. These receptors are not linked to any known antigen. Sequencing used CD4+ T cells from blood, cultured in vitro, obtained about 7 months after SARS-CoV-2 vaccination. These receptors all come from a human donor who had recovered from COVID-19. Each CDR3 is given with its conserved first and last residue. D genes are given only for firm matches. Only part of the rows carry a size: once, few, many, or a class if the clone is expanded.

v_call: TRBV20-1
clone_size: few
j_call: TRBJ1-5
d_call: TRBD1
cdr3_aa: CSARALTGVGQPQHF
cdr3_nt: TGCAGTGCTAGAGCCTTGACAGGGGTGGGTCAGCCCCAGCATTTT

v_call: TRBV7-2
clone_size: -
j_call: TRBJ2-7
d_call: TRBD1
cdr3_aa: CASSLAQAGGYEQYF
cdr3_nt: TGTGCCAGCAGCTTAGCTCAGGCAGGGGGCTACGAGCAGTACTTC

v_call: TRBV7-2
clone_size: few
j_call: TRBJ2-3
d_call: TRBD2
cdr3_aa: CASSIEGLAGDTQYF
cdr3_nt: TGTGCCAGCAGCATAGAAGGACTAGCGGGAGATACGCAGTATTTT

v_call: TRBV15
clone_size: few
j_call: TRBJ2-7
d_call: TRBD1
cdr3_aa: CATSRGFLGQGSYEQYF
cdr3_nt: TGTGCCACCAGCAGAGGATTCCTAGGACAGGGCTCCTACGAGCAGTACTTC

v_call: TRBV7-9
clone_size: -
j_call: TRBJ2-7
d_call: -
cdr3_aa: CASSLGNSYEQYF
cdr3_nt: TGTGCCAGCAGCTTAGGTAACAGCTACGAGCAGTACTTC

v_call: TRBV6-1
clone_size: -
j_call: TRBJ1-1
d_call: -
cdr3_aa: CASNPLDAKLNTEAFF
cdr3_nt: TGTGCCAGCAACCCCCTGGACGCCAAGCTGAACACTGAAGCTTTCTTT

v_call: TRBV6-1
clone_size: -
j_call: TRBJ2-1
d_call: -
cdr3_aa: CASRVLLDSEQFF
cdr3_nt: TGTGCCAGCAGAGTACTCCTGGACTCGGAGCAGTTCTTC

v_call: TRBV15
clone_size: few
j_call: TRBJ1-6
d_call: -
cdr3_aa: CATSIRGGKGTYNSPLHF
cdr3_nt: TGTGCCACCAGCATCCGTGGGGGAAAGGGAACCTATAATTCACCCCTCCACTTT

v_call: TRBV10-3
clone_size: -
j_call: TRBJ2-3
d_call: -
cdr3_aa: CAISDGADTQYF
cdr3_nt: TGTGCCATCAGTGATGGAGCAGATACGCAGTATTTT

v_call: TRBV7-2
clone_size: -
j_call: TRBJ2-3
d_call: -
cdr3_aa: CASSLAQAGGDTQYF
cdr3_nt: TGTGCCAGCAGCTTAGCACAGGCGGGTGGGGATACGCAGTATTTT

v_call: TRBV28
clone_size: -
j_call: TRBJ1-5
d_call: -
cdr3_aa: CASSSPGEYQPQHF
cdr3_nt: TGTGCCAGCAGTTCGCCGGGGGAATATCAGCCCCAGCATTTT

v_call: TRBV11-2
clone_size: -
j_call: TRBJ1-1
d_call: -
cdr3_aa: CASSSQQNTEAFF
cdr3_nt: TGTGCCAGCAGCTCACAGCAGAACACTGAAGCTTTCTTT

v_call: TRBV24-1
clone_size: -
j_call: TRBJ2-3
d_call: -
cdr3_aa: CATSDLGGGADTQYF
cdr3_nt: TGTGCCACCAGTGATTTAGGAGGGGGCGCAGATACGCAGTATTTT

v_call: TRBV18
clone_size: -
j_call: TRBJ2-3
d_call: -
cdr3_aa: CASSPLSSTDTQYF
cdr3_nt: TGTGCCAGCTCACCACTTTCCAGTACAGATACGCAGTATTTT

v_call: TRBV5-4
clone_size: -
j_call: TRBJ1-1
d_call: -
cdr3_aa: CASSLELGNTEAFF
cdr3_nt: TGTGCCAGCAGCTTGGAACTAGGGAACACTGAAGCTTTCTTT

v_call: TRBV24-1
clone_size: -
j_call: TRBJ2-3
d_call: -
cdr3_aa: CATSEGPYTDTQYF
cdr3_nt: TGTGCCACCAGTGAAGGGCCGTACACAGATACGCAGTATTTT

v_call: TRBV10-3
clone_size: -
j_call: TRBJ2-7
d_call: -
cdr3_aa: CAKGREQYF
cdr3_nt: TGTGCCAAAGGGAGGGAGCAGTACTTC

v_call: TRBV7-8
clone_size: few
j_call: TRBJ2-5
d_call: -
cdr3_aa: CASSYSRGYETQYF
cdr3_nt: TGTGCCAGCAGCTATTCTCGGGGATATGAGACCCAGTACTTC

v_call: TRBV28
clone_size: -
j_call: TRBJ2-7
d_call: -
cdr3_aa: CASSLYNYEQYF
cdr3_nt: TGTGCCAGCAGTTTATATAATTACGAGCAGTACTTC

v_call: TRBV5-1
clone_size: -
j_call: TRBJ2-3
d_call: TRBD2
cdr3_aa: CASTSGSGRADTQYF
cdr3_nt: TGCGCCAGCACATCGGGTAGCGGGAGAGCAGATACGCAGTATTTT

v_call: TRBV20-1
clone_size: few
j_call: TRBJ1-5
d_call: TRBD1
cdr3_aa: CSAVRTGGLGSNQPQHF
cdr3_nt: TGCAGTGCTGTAAGGACAGGGGGCTTAGGGAGCAATCAGCCCCAGCATTTT

v_call: TRBV2
clone_size: -
j_call: TRBJ1-6
d_call: TRBD1
cdr3_aa: CASSQRQGGLGSPLHF
cdr3_nt: TGTGCCAGCAGTCAGAGACAGGGAGGGCTAGGTTCACCCCTCCACTTT